Listed here is a single T cell receptor beta chain. Its matching antigen is unknown. Trimming removed 5 bases at V and 5 bases at J, with 15 bases between. In germline, CDR1 is MDHEN, CDR2 SYDVKM. This CDR3 is 14 amino acids long. The source of the sample is a study of cytomegalovirus exposure and HLA in healthy donors. Study-wide results and caveats: Per a prior analysis, the majority of TCR beta V segments were productive roughly 87% or roughly 30% of the time. About 150 TCR beta chains were listed as cytomegalovirus-associated. High sensitivity and specificity were reportedly achieved when the classifier diagnosed cytomegalovirus status.

The study ran its PCR with 60 Vbeta and 13 Jbeta primers. Measured with immunoSEQ multiplex PCR; TCRdb has only the in-frame clones, and not every one. The sample yields about 140,000 clones, around 75% seen once. The specimen was PBMCs. The clonotype originates from a man aged 25 to 40 in good health and CMV-seronegative. V usage is TRBV28 and J usage is TRBJ1-2; D is undetermined. CDR3 in DNA: TGTGCCAGCAGTACCAACGGAGACCATTATGGCTACACCTTC. Protein: CASSTNGDHYGYTF.